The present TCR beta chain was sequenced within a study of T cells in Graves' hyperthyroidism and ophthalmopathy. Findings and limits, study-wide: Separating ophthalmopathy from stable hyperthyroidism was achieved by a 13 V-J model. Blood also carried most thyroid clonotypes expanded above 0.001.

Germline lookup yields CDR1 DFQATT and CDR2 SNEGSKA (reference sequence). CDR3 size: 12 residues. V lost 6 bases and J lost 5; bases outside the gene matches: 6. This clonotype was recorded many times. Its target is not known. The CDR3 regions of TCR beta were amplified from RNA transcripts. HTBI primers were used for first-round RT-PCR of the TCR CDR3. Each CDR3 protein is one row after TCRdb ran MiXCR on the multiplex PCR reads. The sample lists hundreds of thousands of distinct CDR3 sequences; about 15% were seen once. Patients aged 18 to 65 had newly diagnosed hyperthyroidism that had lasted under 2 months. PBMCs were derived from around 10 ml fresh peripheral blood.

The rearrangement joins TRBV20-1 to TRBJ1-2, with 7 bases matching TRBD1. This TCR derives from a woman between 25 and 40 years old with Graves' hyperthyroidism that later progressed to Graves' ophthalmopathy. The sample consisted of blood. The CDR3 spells CSARTGQYGYTF. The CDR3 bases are TGCAGTGCCAGGACAGGACAATATGGCTACACCTTC.